Listed below are T cell receptor beta chains from one sample, sequenced in a study of Graves' ophthalmopathy and Graves' hyperthyroidism. TCRdb re-analysed the multiplex PCR reads in MiXCR, keeping a single row per CDR3 protein. The sample shows 200,000 to 250,000 distinct CDR3 sequences, about 47% of them seen only once. Input material: peripheral blood. Every receptor here comes from an adult man with Graves' ophthalmopathy. Both conserved end residues are part of each CDR3. A D gene is named only where the DNA matches it firmly. Clone size is stated in some rows and not others, as once, few, many or a class when expanded.

cdr3_nt	cdr3_aa	j_call	clone_size	d_call	v_call
TGTGCCATCAGCCCCAGGGGGGGTGGAGGAAAACTGTTTTTT	CAISPRGGGGKLFF	TRBJ1-4	once	TRBD1	TRBV10-3
TGTGCCAGCAGCGACAGGGGAGGGTTCAGCACCGGGGAGCTGTTTTTT	CASSDRGGFSTGELFF	TRBJ2-2	-	-	TRBV2
TGTGCCAGCAGCTTAGATACAAGGGCGCGCACTGAAGCTTTCTTT	CASSLDTRARTEAFF	TRBJ1-1	once	-	TRBV7-2
TGTGCCATCAGTGTTCGGCAGGGCGGGGTTTACGAGCAGTACTTC	CAISVRQGGVYEQYF	TRBJ2-7	many	-	TRBV10-3
TGTGCCAGCAGCTTAGCTTCGGCTGTCGGCCACGAGCAGTACTTC	CASSLASAVGHEQYF	TRBJ2-7	many	-	TRBV7-9
TGTGCCAGCAGTAGAGGACAGAACACTGAAGCTTTCTTT	CASSRGQNTEAFF	TRBJ1-1	many	-	TRBV6-6
TGTGCCAGCAGTTCTGGCCGGTTCGACAGGATGAACACTGAAGCTTTCTTT	CASSSGRFDRMNTEAFF	TRBJ1-1	-	-	TRBV6-1
TGTGCCAGCAGCCCCCTGGGGGGCAATCAGCCCCAGCATTTT	CASSPLGGNQPQHF	TRBJ1-5	-	-	TRBV4-2
TGTGCCAGCAGCTTGTACGAGTTGGGCACTGAAGCTTTCTTT	CASSLYELGTEAFF	TRBJ1-1	few	-	TRBV5-6
TGTGCCAGCGGTGACAGGGGAAGTAGAGAGACCCAGTACTTC	CASGDRGSRETQYF	TRBJ2-5	few	TRBD1	TRBV6-6
TGTGCCAGCAGGAGCGGGGGACATGGTGGCTACACCTTC	CASRSGGHGGYTF	TRBJ1-2	-	-	TRBV12-3/TRBV12-4
TGCAGTGCTGGGGGGGTGGACAACGACTATGGCTACACCTTC	CSAGGVDNDYGYTF	TRBJ1-2	few	-	TRBV20-1
TGTGCCATCAGTGAGCCCGGGGAGCTGTTTTTT	CAISEPGELFF	TRBJ2-2	many	-	TRBV10-3
TGCAGTGCTAGAGAGGGAGTAACTAATGAAAAACTGTTTTTT	CSAREGVTNEKLFF	TRBJ1-4	-	-	TRBV20-1
TGTGCCAGTAGCCCGACAGGAGACACTGAAGCTTTCTTT	CASSPTGDTEAFF	TRBJ1-1	-	-	TRBV19
TGTGCCAGCTCACCAGGAGCGAACACTGAAGCTTTCTTT	CASSPGANTEAFF	TRBJ1-1	-	-	TRBV18
TGTGCCAGCAGCGTCAACAGGGGGCGTTATGGCTACACCTTC	CASSVNRGRYGYTF	TRBJ1-2	-	TRBD1	TRBV7-9
TGTGCCAGCAGCTTAGGAAACGGCGGCTACACCTTC	CASSLGNGGYTF	TRBJ1-2	-	-	TRBV7-9
TGTGCCAGCATGACGGGACCCCGGGGCACTGAAGCTTTCTTT	CASMTGPRGTEAFF	TRBJ1-1	few	-	TRBV7-9
TGCAGTGGGGTTGGAGGCAAAGAGACCCAGTACTTC	CSGVGGKETQYF	TRBJ2-5	-	-	TRBV20-1
TGTGCCAGCAGCTCGGGACTAGCGGGAGTTTACACCGGGGAGCTGTTTTTT	CASSSGLAGVYTGELFF	TRBJ2-2	-	TRBD2	TRBV11-3
TGTGCCAGCAGCTCATACAGGGAATCTGGAAACACCATATATTTT	CASSSYRESGNTIYF	TRBJ1-3	-	-	TRBV7-2
TGTGCCAGCAACGACGACAGTGCCTTGGGGGAGCAGTACTTC	CASNDDSALGEQYF	TRBJ2-7	-	-	TRBV11-2
TGTGCCAGCAGTGAGGATAGGGGCTTATACACCGGGGAGCTGTTTTTT	CASSEDRGLYTGELFF	TRBJ2-2	-	-	TRBV25-1
TGTGCCACCAGTGCCCCTACCCCGGGGGGCGATACGCAGTATTTT	CATSAPTPGGDTQYF	TRBJ2-3	-	-	TRBV24-1
TGTGCCAGCAGAGACACAGGGGGAGATAACTATGGCTACACCTTC	CASRDTGGDNYGYTF	TRBJ1-2	-	TRBD1	TRBV6-1
TGTGCCAGCAGTTTATGGGCGGGGAACCAAGAGACCCAGTACTTC	CASSLWAGNQETQYF	TRBJ2-5	-	-	TRBV7-6
TGTGCCAGCAGAGCGGGGGGGCGGACCGGGGAGCTGTTTTTT	CASRAGGRTGELFF	TRBJ2-2	-	TRBD2	TRBV9
TGTGCCAGCAGCCAACCCAGCGGGGGGAAGGAGACCCAGTACTTC	CASSQPSGGKETQYF	TRBJ2-5	-	TRBD2	TRBV9
TGTGCCAGCAGCGAGGGACTAGCGGGAGGCGGGGGGACCCAGTACTTC	CASSEGLAGGGGTQYF	TRBJ2-5	-	TRBD2	TRBV7-6
TGTGCCAGCAGCTTAATCGGGACTAGCGGGAGTGGGGAGCTGTTTTTT	CASSLIGTSGSGELFF	TRBJ2-2	-	TRBD2	TRBV9
TGTGCCAGCATCCCCGGGACTAGCGGGGGGGACCAGTACTTC	CASIPGTSGGDQYF	TRBJ2-5	-	TRBD2	TRBV12-3/TRBV12-4
TGCGCCAGCAGCGTAATGGAGAACACTGAAGCTTTCTTT	CASSVMENTEAFF	TRBJ1-1	few	-	TRBV5-1
TGTGCCAGCAGTTTCGGGGACAACCAAGAGACCCAGTACTTC	CASSFGDNQETQYF	TRBJ2-5	-	-	TRBV28
TGTGCCAGCAGTTACGCTCCGGACAGCGGTCAGCCCCAGCATTTT	CASSYAPDSGQPQHF	TRBJ1-5	-	-	TRBV6-5
TGTGCCAGCAGCTTAATGGGGAGGGGGTCTGGGGCCAACGTCCTGACTTTC	CASSLMGRGSGANVLTF	TRBJ2-6	-	-	TRBV7-9
TGCAGCGTTGAAGCTATAGGGAGCAGGGGGCATTACAATGAGCAGTTCTTC	CSVEAIGSRGHYNEQFF	TRBJ2-1	-	TRBD1	TRBV29-1
TGTGCCACCAACACTGGACAGCACACTGAAGCTTTCTTT	CATNTGQHTEAFF	TRBJ1-1	many	-	TRBV15
TGCAGTGCTAGATCGACAGGTTTGAACACTGAAGCTTTCTTT	CSARSTGLNTEAFF	TRBJ1-1	-	-	TRBV20-1
TGTGCCAGCAGTGTGCGGACAGGGGGCACTGAAGCTTTCTTT	CASSVRTGGTEAFF	TRBJ1-1	few	TRBD1	TRBV12-3/TRBV12-4
TGTGCCAGCAGCAAAAAGACGCAGTTCCCCTCCTACGAGCAGTACTTC	CASSKKTQFPSYEQYF	TRBJ2-7	-	-	TRBV7-2
TGTGCCAGCAGCTTATCTCCTGCAGAGAGTGCCGGGGAGCTGTTTTTT	CASSLSPAESAGELFF	TRBJ2-2	-	-	TRBV7-3
TGTGCCAGCAGTGTACGGGCGGATACCCTCAACTTT	CASSVRADTLNF	TRBJ1-6	-	-	TRBV12-3/TRBV12-4
TGTGCCATCAAGCGGGACAGGGCTCGGACCCAGTACTTC	CAIKRDRARTQYF	TRBJ2-5	-	TRBD1	TRBV10-3
TGTGCCATCAGTGGGCTATCCATTCCTGATAACTGGCATGGCTACACCTTC	CAISGLSIPDNWHGYTF	TRBJ1-2	-	-	TRBV10-3
TGCAGCGTTGAAAAGGGATATAACTATGGCTACACCTTC	CSVEKGYNYGYTF	TRBJ1-2	few	-	TRBV29-1
TGTGCCAGCAGTGATGTTGTTGGGGGGTCCTACGAGCAGTACTTC	CASSDVVGGSYEQYF	TRBJ2-7	-	-	TRBV12-3/TRBV12-4
TGTGCCAGCAGTTTAGGGACTAGCGGGAGGCAGGAGACCCAGTACTTC	CASSLGTSGRQETQYF	TRBJ2-5	-	TRBD2	TRBV12-3/TRBV12-4
TGTGCCAGCAGCTACACAGGGTCAGGAAACACCGGGGAGCTGTTTTTT	CASSYTGSGNTGELFF	TRBJ2-2	-	-	TRBV7-6